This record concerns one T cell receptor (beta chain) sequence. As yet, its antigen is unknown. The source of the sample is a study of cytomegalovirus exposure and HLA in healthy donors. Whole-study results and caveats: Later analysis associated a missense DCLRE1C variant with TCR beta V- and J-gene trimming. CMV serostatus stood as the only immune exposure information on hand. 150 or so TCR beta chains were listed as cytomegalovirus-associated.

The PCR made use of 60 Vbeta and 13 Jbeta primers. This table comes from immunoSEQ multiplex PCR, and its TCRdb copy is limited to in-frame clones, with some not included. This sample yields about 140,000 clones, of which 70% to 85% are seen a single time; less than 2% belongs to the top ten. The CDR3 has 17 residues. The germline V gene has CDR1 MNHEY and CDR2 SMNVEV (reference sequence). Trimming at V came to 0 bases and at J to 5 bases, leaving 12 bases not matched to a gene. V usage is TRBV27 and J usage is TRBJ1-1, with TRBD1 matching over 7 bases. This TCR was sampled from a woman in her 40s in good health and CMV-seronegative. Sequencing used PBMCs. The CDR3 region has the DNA TGTGCCAGCAGTTTATCCCCCTCAGACAGGGTTAGGACTGAAGCTTTCTTT. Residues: CASSLSPSDRVRTEAFF.